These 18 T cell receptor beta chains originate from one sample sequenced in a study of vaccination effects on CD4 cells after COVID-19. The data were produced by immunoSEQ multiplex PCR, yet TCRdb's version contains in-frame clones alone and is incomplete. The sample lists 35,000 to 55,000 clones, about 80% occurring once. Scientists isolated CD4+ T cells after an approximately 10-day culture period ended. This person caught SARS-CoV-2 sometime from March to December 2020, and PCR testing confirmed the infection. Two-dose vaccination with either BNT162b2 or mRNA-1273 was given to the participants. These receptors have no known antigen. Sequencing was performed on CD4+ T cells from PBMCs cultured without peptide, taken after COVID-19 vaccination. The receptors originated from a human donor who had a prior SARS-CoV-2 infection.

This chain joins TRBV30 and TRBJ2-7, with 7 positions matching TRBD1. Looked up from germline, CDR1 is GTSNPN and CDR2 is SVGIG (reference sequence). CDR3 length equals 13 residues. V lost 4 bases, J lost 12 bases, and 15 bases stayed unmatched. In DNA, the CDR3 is TGTGCCTGGAACCCGACAGGGCTGGCTTCCCGGTACTTC. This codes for CAWNPTGLASRYF.

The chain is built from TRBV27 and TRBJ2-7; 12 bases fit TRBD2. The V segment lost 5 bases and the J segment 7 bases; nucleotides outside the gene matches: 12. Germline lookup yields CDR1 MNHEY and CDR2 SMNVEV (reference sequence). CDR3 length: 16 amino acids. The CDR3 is CASSLAGGRSRREQYF. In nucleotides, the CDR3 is TGTGCCAGCAGTCTAGCGGGGGGGCGGTCTCGTAGGGAGCAGTACTTC.

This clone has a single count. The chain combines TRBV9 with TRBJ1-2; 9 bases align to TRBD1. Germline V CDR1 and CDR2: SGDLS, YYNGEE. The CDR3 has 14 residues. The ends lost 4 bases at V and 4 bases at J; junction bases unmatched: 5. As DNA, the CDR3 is TGTGCCAGCAGCTCGGACAGGGGAACCTATGGCTACACCTTC. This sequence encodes CASSSDRGTYGYTF.

The CDR3 spells CASSLDRAGANVLTF. The CDR3, as DNA: TGTGCCAGCAGCTTAGACCGTGCAGGGGCCAACGTCCTGACTTTC. The chain combines TRBV7-2 with TRBJ2-6; D uncertain. The CDR3 is 15 amino acids. Germline V gene data show CDR1 as SGHTA and CDR2 as FQGNSA. The V end lost 1 base, the J end lost 4 bases, and 8 bases lay between the germline ends.

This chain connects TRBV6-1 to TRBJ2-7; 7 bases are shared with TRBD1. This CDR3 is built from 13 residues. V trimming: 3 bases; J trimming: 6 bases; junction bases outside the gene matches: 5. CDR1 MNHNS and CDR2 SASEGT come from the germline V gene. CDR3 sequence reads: CASSDRQGREQYF. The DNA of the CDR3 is TGTGCCAGCAGTGACAGACAGGGCCGCGAGCAGTACTTC.

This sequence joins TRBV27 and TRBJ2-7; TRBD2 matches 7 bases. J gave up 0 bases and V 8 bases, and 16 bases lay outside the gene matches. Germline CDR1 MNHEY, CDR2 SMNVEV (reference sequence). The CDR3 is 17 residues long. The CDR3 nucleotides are TGTGCCAGCCGATTAGCGATTGGGGGGGAGGGCTCCTACGAGCAGTACTTC. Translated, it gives CASRLAIGGEGSYEQYF.

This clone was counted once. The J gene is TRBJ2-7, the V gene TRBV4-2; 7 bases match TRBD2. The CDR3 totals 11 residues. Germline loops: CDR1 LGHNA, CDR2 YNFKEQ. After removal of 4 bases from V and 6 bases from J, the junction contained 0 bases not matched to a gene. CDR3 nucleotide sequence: TGTGCCAGCAGCCGGGGGGGCGAGCAGTACTTC. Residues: CASSRGGEQYF.

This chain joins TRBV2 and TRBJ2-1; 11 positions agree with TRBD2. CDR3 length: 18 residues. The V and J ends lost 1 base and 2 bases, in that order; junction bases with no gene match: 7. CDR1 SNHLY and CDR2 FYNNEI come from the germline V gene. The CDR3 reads CASSEEMGLAETYNEQFF. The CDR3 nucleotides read TGTGCCAGCAGTGAAGAGATGGGACTAGCGGAGACCTACAATGAGCAGTTCTTC.

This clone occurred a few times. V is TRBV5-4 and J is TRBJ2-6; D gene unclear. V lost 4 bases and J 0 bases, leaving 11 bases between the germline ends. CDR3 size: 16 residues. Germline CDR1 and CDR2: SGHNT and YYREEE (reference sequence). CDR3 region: CASSPPGHSGANVLTF. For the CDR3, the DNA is TGTGCCAGCAGCCCTCCGGGCCACTCTGGGGCCAACGTCCTGACTTTC.

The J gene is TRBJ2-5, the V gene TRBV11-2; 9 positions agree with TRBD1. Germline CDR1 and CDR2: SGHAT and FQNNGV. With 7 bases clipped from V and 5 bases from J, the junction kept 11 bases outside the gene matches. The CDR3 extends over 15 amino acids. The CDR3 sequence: CASIPAGQGGETQYF. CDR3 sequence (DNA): TGTGCCAGCATCCCCGCGGGACAGGGAGGTGAGACCCAGTACTTC.

For the CDR3, the DNA is TGTGCCAGCAGCGCCGGGACTAGCGGGGGGCTTCGCACAGATACGCAGTATTTT. Amino acid sequence: CASSAGTSGGLRTDTQYF. The chain carries TRBV5-4 and TRBJ2-3; 15 bases are shared with TRBD2. Germline V lookup: CDR1 SGHNT, CDR2 YYREEE (reference sequence). The CDR3 spans 18 residues. V lost 4 bases, J lost 1 base, and 7 bases stayed unmatched.

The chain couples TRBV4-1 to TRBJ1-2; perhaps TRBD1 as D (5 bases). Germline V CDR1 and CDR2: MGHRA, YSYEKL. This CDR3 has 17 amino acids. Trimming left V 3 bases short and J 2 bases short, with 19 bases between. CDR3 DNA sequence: TGCGCCAGCAGCCACTCTGGCAGCGGGGCTGGGAACTATGGCTACACCTTC. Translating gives CASSHSGSGAGNYGYTF.

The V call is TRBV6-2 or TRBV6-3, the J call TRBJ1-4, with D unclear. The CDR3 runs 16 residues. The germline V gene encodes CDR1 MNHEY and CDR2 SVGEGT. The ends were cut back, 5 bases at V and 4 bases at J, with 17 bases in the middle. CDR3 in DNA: TGTGCCAGCAGTCCGGGAGCCCGCGTGAATAATGAAAAACTGTTTTTT. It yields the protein CASSPGARVNNEKLFF.

CDR3 DNA: TGCGCCCCCCCCCTCGAGAGGGGGCGGCACGAGCAGTACTTC. Protein sequence: CAPPLERGRHEQYF. The V and J genes are TRBV23-1 and TRBJ2-7, with 7 positions matching TRBD1. Being an ORF, TRBV23-1 has a function that is uncertain. The trim removed 11 bases at V and 5 bases at J, leaving 15 bases unmatched. The CDR3 extends over 14 amino acids.

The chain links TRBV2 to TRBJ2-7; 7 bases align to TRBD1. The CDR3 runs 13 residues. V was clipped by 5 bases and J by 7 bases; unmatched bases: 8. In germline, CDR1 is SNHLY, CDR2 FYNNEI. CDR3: CASSLTGVGEQYF. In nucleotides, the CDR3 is TGTGCCAGCAGTCTCACAGGGGTCGGAGAGCAGTACTTC.

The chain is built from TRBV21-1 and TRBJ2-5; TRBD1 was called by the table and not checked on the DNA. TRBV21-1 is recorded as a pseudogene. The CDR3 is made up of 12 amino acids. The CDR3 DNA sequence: TGTGCCAAGACAGGGGTCGGGGAGACCCAGTACTTC. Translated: CAKTGVGETQYF.

CDR3 region: CASTPTSGGAGDTQYF. The CDR3 DNA sequence: TGTGCCAGTACCCCGACTAGCGGGGGGGCCGGAGATACGCAGTATTTT. This sequence joins TRBV19 and TRBJ2-3, with 14 nucleotides matching TRBD2. The germline gives CDR1 LNHDA, CDR2 SQIVND (reference sequence). V trimming: 7 bases; J trimming: 5 bases; junction bases outside the gene matches: 8. The CDR3 loop spans 16 amino acids.

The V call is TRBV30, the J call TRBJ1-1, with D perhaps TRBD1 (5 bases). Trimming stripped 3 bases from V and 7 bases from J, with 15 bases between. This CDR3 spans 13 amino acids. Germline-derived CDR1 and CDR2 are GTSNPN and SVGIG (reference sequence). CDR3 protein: CAWRGRASHEAFF. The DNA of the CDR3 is TGTGCCTGGAGGGGACGGGCGTCCCATGAAGCTTTCTTT.